Described below is a single T cell receptor (beta chain) sequence and its context. Its specificity is not known. Mouse germline and gene names are used. The read ends 1 residue shy of where the CDR3 ends; the end is completed using the germline J gene. Sequencing was performed with immunoSEQ multiplex PCR; in TCRdb, only in-frame clones are kept and a portion is missing. The sample yields about 48,000 clones, 65% to 85% seen once. V lost 3 bases, J lost 0 bases, and 7 bases lay in between. Germline V lookup: CDR1 SGHND, CDR2 FRSKSL. The CDR3 has 14 residues. The source of the sample is a study of tissue T cells after allogeneic stem cell transplantation. Study conclusions and caveats: Only a limited share of tissue TCRs appeared in blood or spleen. Alloreactivity or antigen specificity of tissue TCRs was not determined; some clones might be host cells.

Sequencing was performed on sorted cells pooled from one or two spleens. The clonotype comes from a pool of C57BL/6 mice in good health. The rearrangement uses TRBV15 and TRBJ2-3; D unclear. The CDR3 reads CASSFMGSAETLYF. The DNA read from the CDR3 is TGTGCCAGCAGTTTCATGGGTAGTGCAGAAACGCTGTAT.